This TCR beta chain was observed in a study of shared clonotypes between healthy human individuals. The CDR3 totals 14 residues. CDR1 is SGHTA and CDR2 is FQGNSA in the germline V gene. Unsorted PBMC replicate PCRs drew on about 290 ng DNA, representing tens of thousands of T cell genomes. Per the authors' pipeline: Junction-only sequences without quality scores came from ImmunoSEQ, so filtering differed. The protocol was immunoSEQ multiplex PCR, while the TCRdb copy is restricted to in-frame clones and leaves out a portion. The DNA gave D and trimming, while V, J and clone size come from that table. The table records about 560,000 clones, roughly four fifths of them present only once. Worth noting for this clone: A read error may explain this, as a much larger clone is one base away.

The rearrangement uses TRBV7-2 and TRBJ2-7; D gene unclear. Sample: PBMCs. The sequence was obtained from a woman aged 40 to 50 in good health. Some clones in this sample may be carry-over from other donors' samples. The chain's CDR3 is CANSRPFLGYEQYF. The CDR3 nucleotides are TGTGCCAACAGCCGCCCTTTTTTGGGGTACGAGCAGTACTTC.